This T cell receptor beta chain is drawn from a study of T cells in localized non-small cell lung cancer. Sequencing was performed with immunoSEQ multiplex PCR; in TCRdb, only in-frame clones are kept and a portion is missing. This table has tens of thousands of clones, over 85% appearing once. Deletions cut 0 bases from V and 0 bases from J, with 18 bases between. This CDR3 contains 19 residues. The germline V gene has CDR1 GTSNPN and CDR2 SVGIG (reference sequence). The TCR originated in a man between 40 and 70 years old with stage I squamous cell lung carcinoma. The source was peripheral blood, collected before any cancer treatment. V gene TRBV30 combines with J gene TRBJ2-6; maybe TRBD2 (5 bases). The CDR3 here is CAWSVPGSNFFSGANVLTF. As DNA, the CDR3 is TGTGCCTGGAGTGTACCGGGGTCGAACTTCTTCTCTGGGGCCAACGTCCTGACTTTC.